This TCR beta chain derives from a study of cytomegalovirus exposure and HLA in healthy donors. The PCR ran on 60 Vbeta and 13 Jbeta primers. Method: immunoSEQ multiplex PCR; TCRdb's copy keeps in-frame clones and lacks some. The sample shows 100,000 to 150,000 clones, 78% of them seen only once. Sequenced material: PBMCs. The clonotype was recovered from a man younger than 45 in good health and CMV-seropositive.

CDR3 region: CAGGGGDTGELFF. The DNA for the CDR3 is TGTGCGGGAGGGGGAGGGGACACCGGGGAGCTGTTTTTT. The rearrangement uses TRBV5-3 and TRBJ2-2; a weak D match, TRBD2 (7 bases). TRBV5-3 falls under the ORF class, with uncertain function. The CDR3 covers 13 residues.